This entry concerns a single TCR beta chain. The repertoire was sequenced with immunoSEQ multiplex PCR; TCRdb's copy has only in-frame clones and lacks some. The sample consists of 75,000 to 90,000 clones, about 92% of them appearing once. The sample belongs to a study of technical replicates of blood from a handful of donors. Trimming took 4 bases from V and 7 from J; bases not matched to a gene: 12. This CDR3 spans 15 amino acids. Germline CDR1 is SGHAT and CDR2 is FQDESV (reference sequence). Material for sequencing was T cells isolated from PBMCs. The chain carries TRBV11-1 and TRBJ1-1; 7 nucleotides line up with TRBD1. The sequence came from a human donor in good health. CDR3 DNA: TGTGCCAGCAGCTACAACAGGGGTTTGGGGGTTGAAGCTTTCTTT. Its protein product is CASSYNRGLGVEAFF.